One and the same sample provided the 8 T cell receptor beta chains below, sequenced in a study of T cell repertoires in cytomegalovirus infection. TCRdb itself ran the reads through MiXCR, one entry per CDR3 protein. The sample shows approximately 1,000,000 distinct CDR3 sequences, roughly 30% of them seen only once. These receptors lack a known antigen. The sequenced sample was cultured CD8+ T cells from PBMCs, obtained from culture after CMV antigen stimulation. Receptors originate from a human donor in good health (CMV status not recorded). Some clones in this sample may be carry-over from other donors' samples.

This clonotype was counted between two and nine times. This chain connects TRBV4-3 to TRBJ2-1; D not resolved. The V gene lost 1 base and the J gene lost 10 bases, with 8 bases spanning the gap. In germline, CDR1 is LGHNA, CDR2 YSLEER. The CDR3 totals 12 residues. The CDR3 coding sequence is TGCGCCAGCAGCCAAGCCTTCCGAGAGCAGTTCTTC. Translation: CASSQAFREQFF.

At least ten counts were recorded for this clonotype. The rearrangement uses TRBV11-2 and TRBJ1-1; perhaps TRBD1 as D (5 bases). Per germline, CDR1 SGHAT and CDR2 FQNNGV. This CDR3 comprises 21 residues. Trimming took off 0 bases at V and 2 bases at J, with 28 bases between the two ends. The CDR3 nucleotides are TGTGCCAGCAGCTTAGAGGCGACAGACCCATTGAGCAGGCCAGAAAACACTGAAGCTTTCTTT. Its protein is CASSLEATDPLSRPENTEAFF. Variable domain in full (rest from reference TRBV11-2 and TRBJ1-1): EAGVAQSPRYKIIEKRQSVAFWCNPISGHATLYWYQQILGQGPKLLIQFQNNGVVDDSQLPKDRFSAERLKGVDSTLKIQPAKLEDSAVYLCASSLEATDPLSRPENTEAFFGQGTRLTVV.

This clonotype was detected a few times. The V gene is TRBV6-2 or TRBV6-3, the J gene TRBJ1-1; D remains unclear. V shed 2 bases and J shed 0 bases, with 7 bases lying between them. The length of the CDR3 is 14 residues. Germline V gene lookup returns CDR1 MNHEY and CDR2 SVGEGT. The CDR3 DNA follows: TGTGCCAGCAGTTACAAGGAGATGAACACTGAAGCTTTCTTT. It translates to CASSYKEMNTEAFF.

This clonotype was seen at least ten times. The CDR3 reads CASSLVGPDEIGDTQYF. In DNA, the CDR3 is TGTGCCAGCAGCTTAGTAGGCCCGGACGAGATCGGAGATACGCAGTATTTT. The rearrangement links TRBV7-2 to TRBJ2-3; D gene uncertain. The germline V and J ends were trimmed by 1 base and 5 bases, with 19 bases remaining between them. The CDR3 covers 17 residues. The germline V gene encodes CDR1 SGHTA and CDR2 FQGNSA.

This clonotype was counted a few times. J is TRBJ1-3 and V is TRBV28; TRBD1 is a possible D gene (5 bases). Trimming pared 5 bases from V and 0 bases from J, leaving 8 bases between. The length of the CDR3 is 14 residues. CDR1 and CDR2 from the germline V gene are MDHEN and SYDVKM. The DNA for the CDR3 is TGTGCCAGCAGTCGACAGCCCTCTGGAAACACCATATATTTT. As protein: CASSRQPSGNTIYF.

The V and J genes are TRBV4-2 and TRBJ2-1, with D possibly matching TRBD2 (7 bases). The CDR3 runs to 17 residues. Germline V gives CDR1 LGHNA, CDR2 YNFKEQ. Deletions cut 5 bases from V and 0 bases from J, with 17 bases between. The CDR3 bases are TGTGCCAGCAGCTATGGGGGGGGGGCCGGCTCCTACAATGAGCAGTTCTTC. Translation: CASSYGGGAGSYNEQFF.

This sequence joins TRBV13 and TRBJ1-5, with 8 nucleotides matching TRBD1. V lost 4 bases, J lost 8 bases, and 7 bases stayed unmatched. CDR1 is PRHDT, CDR2 FYEKMQ, per germline (reference sequence). The CDR3 contains 14 residues. CDR3 in amino acids: CASSYGQGNEPQHF. CDR3 coding DNA: TGTGCCAGCAGCTACGGACAGGGCAACGAGCCCCAGCATTTT.

The chain links TRBV19 to TRBJ1-1; the D gene is possibly TRBD1 (5 bases). CDR3 size: 14 residues. Trimming took off 4 bases at V and 5 bases at J, with 14 bases between the two ends. Germline CDR1 and CDR2: LNHDA and SQIVND (reference sequence). The CDR3 nucleotides are TGTGCCAGTAGTAAGGCCCAGGGAAAAACTGAAGCTTTCTTT. It is translated as CASSKAQGKTEAFF.